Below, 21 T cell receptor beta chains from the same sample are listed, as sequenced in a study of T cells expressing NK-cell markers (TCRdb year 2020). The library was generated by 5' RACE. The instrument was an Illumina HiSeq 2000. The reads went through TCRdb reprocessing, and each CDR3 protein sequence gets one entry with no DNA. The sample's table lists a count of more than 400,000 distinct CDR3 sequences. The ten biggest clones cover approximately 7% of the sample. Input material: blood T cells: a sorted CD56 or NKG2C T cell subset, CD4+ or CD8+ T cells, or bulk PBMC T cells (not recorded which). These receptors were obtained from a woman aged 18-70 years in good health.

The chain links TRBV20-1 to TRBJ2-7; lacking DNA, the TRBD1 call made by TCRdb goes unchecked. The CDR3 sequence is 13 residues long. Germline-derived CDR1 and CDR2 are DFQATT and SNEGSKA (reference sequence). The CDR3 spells CSASRGPSYEQYF.

CDR3: CAWSSGTGNEQFF. V usage is TRBV30 and J usage is TRBJ2-1; TCRdb outputs TRBD1, but without DNA this stays unchecked. CDR1 and CDR2 from the germline V gene are GTSNPN and SVGIG (reference sequence). The CDR3 covers 13 residues.

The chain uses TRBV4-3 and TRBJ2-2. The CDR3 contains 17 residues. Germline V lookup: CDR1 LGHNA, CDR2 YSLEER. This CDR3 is CASSQSETTMNTGELFF.

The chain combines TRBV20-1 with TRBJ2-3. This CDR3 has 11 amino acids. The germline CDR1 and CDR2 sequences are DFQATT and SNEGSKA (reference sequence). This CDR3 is CSAREPDTQYF.

Here the CDR3 reads CASSIWTANVNSNQPQHF. The chain uses TRBV11-2 and TRBJ1-5. CDR1 is SGHAT and CDR2 is FQNNGV in the germline V gene. The CDR3 sequence is 18 residues long.

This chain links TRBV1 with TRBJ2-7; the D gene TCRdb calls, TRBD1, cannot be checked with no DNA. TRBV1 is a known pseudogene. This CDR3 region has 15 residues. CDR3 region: CTSSLNPGPCYEQYF.

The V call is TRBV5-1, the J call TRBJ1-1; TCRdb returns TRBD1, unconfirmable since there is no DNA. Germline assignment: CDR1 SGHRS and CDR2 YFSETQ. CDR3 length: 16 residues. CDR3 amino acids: CASSLWGVGRSTEAFF.

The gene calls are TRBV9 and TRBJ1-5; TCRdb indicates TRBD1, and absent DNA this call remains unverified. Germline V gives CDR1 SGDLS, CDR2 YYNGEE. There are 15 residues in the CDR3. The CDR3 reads CASSVEAGINQPQHF.

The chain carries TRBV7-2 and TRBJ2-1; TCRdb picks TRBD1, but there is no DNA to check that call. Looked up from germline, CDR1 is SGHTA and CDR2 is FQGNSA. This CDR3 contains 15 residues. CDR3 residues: CASSPRLPGTIEQFF.

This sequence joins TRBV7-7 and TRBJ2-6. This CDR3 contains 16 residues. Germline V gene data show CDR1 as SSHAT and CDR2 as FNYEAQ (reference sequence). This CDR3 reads CASSLGTGSGANVLTF.

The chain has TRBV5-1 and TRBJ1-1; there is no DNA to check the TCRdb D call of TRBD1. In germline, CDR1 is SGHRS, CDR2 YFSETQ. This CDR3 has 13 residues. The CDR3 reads CASSLAQRGEAFF.

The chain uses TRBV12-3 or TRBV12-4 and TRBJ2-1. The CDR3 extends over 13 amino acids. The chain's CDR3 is CASSLLGTDEQFF.

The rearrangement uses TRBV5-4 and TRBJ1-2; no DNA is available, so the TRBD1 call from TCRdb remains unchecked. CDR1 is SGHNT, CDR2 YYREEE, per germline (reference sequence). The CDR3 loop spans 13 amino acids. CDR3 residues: CASSSGQGSDYTF.

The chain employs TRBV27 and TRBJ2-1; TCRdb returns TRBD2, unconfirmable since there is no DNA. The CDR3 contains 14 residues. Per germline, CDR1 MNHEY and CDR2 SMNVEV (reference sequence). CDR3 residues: CASSYQLAGVGQFF.

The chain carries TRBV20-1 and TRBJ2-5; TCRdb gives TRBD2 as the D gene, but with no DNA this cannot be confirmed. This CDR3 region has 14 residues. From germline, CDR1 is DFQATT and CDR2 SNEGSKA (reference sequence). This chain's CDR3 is CSARAVTRQETQYF.

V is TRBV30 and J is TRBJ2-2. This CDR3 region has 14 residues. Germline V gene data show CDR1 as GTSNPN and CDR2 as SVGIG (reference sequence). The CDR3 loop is CAWSVRKNTGELFF.

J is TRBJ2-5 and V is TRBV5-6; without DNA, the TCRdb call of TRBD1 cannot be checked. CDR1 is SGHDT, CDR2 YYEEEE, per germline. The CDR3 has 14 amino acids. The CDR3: CASSLEQGWETQYF.

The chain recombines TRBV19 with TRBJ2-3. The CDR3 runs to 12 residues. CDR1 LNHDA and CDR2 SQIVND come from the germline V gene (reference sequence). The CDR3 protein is CASSPKRDTQYF.

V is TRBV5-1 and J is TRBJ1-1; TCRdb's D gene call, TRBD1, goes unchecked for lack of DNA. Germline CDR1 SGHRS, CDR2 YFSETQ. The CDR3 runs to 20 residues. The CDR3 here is CASSLRYLVFQGQENTEALF.

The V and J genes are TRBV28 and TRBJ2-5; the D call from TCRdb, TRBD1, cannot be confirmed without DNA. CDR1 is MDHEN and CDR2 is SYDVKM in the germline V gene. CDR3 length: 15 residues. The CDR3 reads CASSLWDRPQETQYF. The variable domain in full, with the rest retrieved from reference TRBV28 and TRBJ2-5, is DVKVTQSSRYLVKRTGEKVFLECVQDMDHENMFWYRQDPGLGLRLIYFSYDVKMKEKGDIPEGYSVSREKKERFSLILESASTNQTSMYLCASSLWDRPQETQYFGPGTRLLVL.

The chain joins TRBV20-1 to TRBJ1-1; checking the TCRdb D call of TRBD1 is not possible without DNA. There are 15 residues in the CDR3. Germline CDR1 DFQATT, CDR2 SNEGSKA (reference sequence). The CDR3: CSARGGTGVGTEAFF.